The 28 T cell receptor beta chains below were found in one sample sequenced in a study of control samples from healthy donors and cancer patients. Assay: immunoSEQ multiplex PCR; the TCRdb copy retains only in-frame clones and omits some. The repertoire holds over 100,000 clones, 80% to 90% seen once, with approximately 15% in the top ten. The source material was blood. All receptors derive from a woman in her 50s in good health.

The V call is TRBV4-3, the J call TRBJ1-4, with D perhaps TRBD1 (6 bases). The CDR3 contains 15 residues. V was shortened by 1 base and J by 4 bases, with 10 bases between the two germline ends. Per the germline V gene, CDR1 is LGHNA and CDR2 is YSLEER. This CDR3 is CASSQASGDNEKLFF. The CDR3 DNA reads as TGCGCCAGCAGCCAAGCATCAGGGGATAATGAAAAACTGTTTTTT.

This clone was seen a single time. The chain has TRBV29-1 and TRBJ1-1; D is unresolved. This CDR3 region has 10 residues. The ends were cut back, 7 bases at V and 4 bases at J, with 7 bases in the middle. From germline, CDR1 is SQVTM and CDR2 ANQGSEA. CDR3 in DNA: TGCAGCGGGGAATTCACTGAAGCTTTCTTT. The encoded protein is CSGEFTEAFF.

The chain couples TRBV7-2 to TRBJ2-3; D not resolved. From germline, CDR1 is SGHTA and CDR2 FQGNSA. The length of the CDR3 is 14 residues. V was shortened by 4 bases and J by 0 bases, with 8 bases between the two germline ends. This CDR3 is CASSSLGSTDTQYF. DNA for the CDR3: TGTGCCAGCAGCTCCCTGGGTAGCACAGATACGCAGTATTTT.

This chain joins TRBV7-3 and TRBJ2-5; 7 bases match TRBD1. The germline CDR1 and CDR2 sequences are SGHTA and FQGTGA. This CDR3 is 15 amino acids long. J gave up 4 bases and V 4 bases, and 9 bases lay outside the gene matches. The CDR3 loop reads CASSSGQFLGETQYF. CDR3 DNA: TGTGCCAGCAGCTCGGGACAGTTCTTGGGAGAGACCCAGTACTTC.

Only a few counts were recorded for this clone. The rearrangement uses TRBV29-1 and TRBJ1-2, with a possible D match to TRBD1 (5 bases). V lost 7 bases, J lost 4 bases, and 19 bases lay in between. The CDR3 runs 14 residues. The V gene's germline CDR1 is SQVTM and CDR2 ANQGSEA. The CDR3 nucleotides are TGCAGCGCCGAGATATGGGACGGTCCCTATGGCTACACCTTC. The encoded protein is CSAEIWDGPYGYTF.

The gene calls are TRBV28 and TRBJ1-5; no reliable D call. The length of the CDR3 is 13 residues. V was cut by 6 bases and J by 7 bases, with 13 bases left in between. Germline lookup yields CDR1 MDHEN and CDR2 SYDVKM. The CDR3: CASSPPREQPQHF. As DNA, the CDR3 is TGTGCCAGCAGCCCCCCCCGGGAACAGCCCCAGCATTTT. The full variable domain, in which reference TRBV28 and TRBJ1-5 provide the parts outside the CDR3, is DVKVTQSSRYLVKRTGEKVFLECVQDMDHENMFWYRQDPGLGLRLIYFSYDVKMKEKGDIPEGYSVSREKKERFSLILESASTNQTSMYLCASSPPREQPQHFGDGTRLSIL.

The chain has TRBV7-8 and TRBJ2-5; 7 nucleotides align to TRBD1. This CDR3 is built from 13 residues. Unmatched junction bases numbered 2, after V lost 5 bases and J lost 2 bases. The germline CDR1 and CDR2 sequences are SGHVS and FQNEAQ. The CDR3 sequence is CASSPGGQETQYF. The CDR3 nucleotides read TGTGCCAGCAGCCCAGGGGGACAAGAGACCCAGTACTTC.

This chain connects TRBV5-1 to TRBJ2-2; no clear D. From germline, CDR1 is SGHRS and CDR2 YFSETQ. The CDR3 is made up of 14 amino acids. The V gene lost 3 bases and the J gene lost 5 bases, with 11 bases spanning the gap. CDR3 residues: CASSSPAVTGELFF. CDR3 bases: TGCGCCAGCAGCTCACCGGCAGTTACCGGGGAGCTGTTTTTT.

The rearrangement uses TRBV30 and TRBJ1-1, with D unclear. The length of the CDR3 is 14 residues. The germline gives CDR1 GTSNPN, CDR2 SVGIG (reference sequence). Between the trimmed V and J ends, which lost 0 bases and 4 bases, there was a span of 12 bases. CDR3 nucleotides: TGTGCCTGGAGTGTACGGTCGACGGCCACTGAAGCTTTCTTT. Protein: CAWSVRSTATEAFF.

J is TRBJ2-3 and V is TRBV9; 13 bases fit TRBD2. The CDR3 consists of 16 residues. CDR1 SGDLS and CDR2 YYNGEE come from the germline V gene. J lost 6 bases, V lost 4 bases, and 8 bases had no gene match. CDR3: CASSRLTSGGPDTQYF. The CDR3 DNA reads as TGTGCCAGCAGCCGCCTGACTAGCGGGGGGCCGGATACGCAGTATTTT.

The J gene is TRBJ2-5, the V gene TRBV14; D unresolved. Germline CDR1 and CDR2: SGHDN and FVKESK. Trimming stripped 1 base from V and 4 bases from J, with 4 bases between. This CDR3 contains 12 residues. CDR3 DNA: TGTGCCAGCAGCCAAGCAACAGAGACCCAGTACTTC. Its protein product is CASSQATETQYF. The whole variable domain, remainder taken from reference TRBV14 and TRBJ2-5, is EAGVTQFPSHSVIEKGQTVTLRCDPISGHDNLYWYRRVMGKEIKFLLHFVKESKQDESGMPNNRFLAERTGGTYSTLKVQPAELEDSGVYFCASSQATETQYFGPGTRLLVL.

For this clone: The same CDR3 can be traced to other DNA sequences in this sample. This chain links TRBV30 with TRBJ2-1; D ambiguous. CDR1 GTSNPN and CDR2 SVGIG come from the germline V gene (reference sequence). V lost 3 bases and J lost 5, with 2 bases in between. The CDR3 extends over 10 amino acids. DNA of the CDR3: TGTGCCTGGAGCGACAATGAGCAGTTCTTC. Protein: CAWSDNEQFF.

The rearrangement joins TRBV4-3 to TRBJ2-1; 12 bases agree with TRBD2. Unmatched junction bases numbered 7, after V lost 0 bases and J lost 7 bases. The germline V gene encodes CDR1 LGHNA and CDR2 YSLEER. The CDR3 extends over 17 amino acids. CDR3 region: CASSQESRTSGINEQFF. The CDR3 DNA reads TGCGCCAGCAGCCAAGAGTCTAGGACTAGCGGGATAAATGAGCAGTTCTTC.

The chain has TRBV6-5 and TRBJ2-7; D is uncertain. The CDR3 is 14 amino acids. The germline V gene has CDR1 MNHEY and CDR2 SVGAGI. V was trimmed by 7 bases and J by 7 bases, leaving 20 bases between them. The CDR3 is CASTRPGPRNEQYF. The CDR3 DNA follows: TGTGCCAGCACCAGGCCCGGGCCCCGGAATGAGCAGTACTTC.

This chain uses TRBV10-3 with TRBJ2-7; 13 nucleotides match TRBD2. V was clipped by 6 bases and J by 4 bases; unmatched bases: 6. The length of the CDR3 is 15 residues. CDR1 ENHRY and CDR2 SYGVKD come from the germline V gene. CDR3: CAIREGTSGNYEQYV. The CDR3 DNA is TGTGCCATCAGGGAAGGGACTAGCGGGAATTACGAGCAGTACGTC.

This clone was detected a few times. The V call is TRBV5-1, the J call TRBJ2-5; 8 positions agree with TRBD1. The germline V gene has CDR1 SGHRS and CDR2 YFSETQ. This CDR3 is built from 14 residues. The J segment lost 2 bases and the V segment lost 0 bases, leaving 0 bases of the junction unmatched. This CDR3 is CASSLGDRQETQYF. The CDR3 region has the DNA TGCGCCAGCAGCTTGGGGGACAGGCAAGAGACCCAGTACTTC.

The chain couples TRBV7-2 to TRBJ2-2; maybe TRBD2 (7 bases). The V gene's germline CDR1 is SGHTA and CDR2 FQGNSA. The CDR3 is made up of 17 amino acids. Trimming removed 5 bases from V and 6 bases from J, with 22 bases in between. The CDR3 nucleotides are TGTGCCAGCAGCATAATTGGGGGGGGCATCTCCGCCGGGGAGCTGTTTTTT. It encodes CASSIIGGGISAGELFF. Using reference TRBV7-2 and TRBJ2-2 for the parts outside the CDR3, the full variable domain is GAGVSQSPSNKVTEKGKDVELRCDPISGHTALYWYRQSLGQGLEFLIYFQGNSAPDKSGLPSDRFSAERTGGSVSTLTIQRTQQEDSAVYLCASSIIGGGISAGELFFGEGSRLTVL.

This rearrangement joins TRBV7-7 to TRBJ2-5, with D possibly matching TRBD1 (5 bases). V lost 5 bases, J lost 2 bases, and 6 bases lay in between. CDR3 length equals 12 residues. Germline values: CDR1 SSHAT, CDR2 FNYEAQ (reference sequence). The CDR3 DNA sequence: TGTGCCAGCAGCCCAGGGCAAGAGACCCAGTACTTC. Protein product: CASSPGQETQYF.

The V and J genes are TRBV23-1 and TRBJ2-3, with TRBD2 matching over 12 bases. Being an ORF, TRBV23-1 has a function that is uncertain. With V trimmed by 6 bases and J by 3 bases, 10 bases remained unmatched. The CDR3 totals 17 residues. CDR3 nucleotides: TGCGCCAGCAGCCGAAGACTAGCGGGAGTGACTACAGATACGCAGTATTTT. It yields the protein CASSRRLAGVTTDTQYF.

The DNA for the CDR3 is TGTGCCAGCAGGTACCGGGATGAGCAGTTCTTC. Translation: CASRYRDEQFF. The J gene is TRBJ2-1, the V gene TRBV2; D gene uncertain. Germline V gene sequence: CDR1 SNHLY, CDR2 FYNNEI. This CDR3 spans 11 amino acids. Deletions cut 6 bases from V and 8 bases from J, with 8 bases between. Together with reference TRBV2 and TRBJ2-1, the CDR3 gives the full variable domain: EPEVTQTPSHQVTQMGQEVILRCVPISNHLYFYWYRQILGQKVEFLVSFYNNEISEKSEIFDDQFSVERPDGSNFTLKIRSTKLEDSAMYFCASRYRDEQFFGPGTRLTVL.

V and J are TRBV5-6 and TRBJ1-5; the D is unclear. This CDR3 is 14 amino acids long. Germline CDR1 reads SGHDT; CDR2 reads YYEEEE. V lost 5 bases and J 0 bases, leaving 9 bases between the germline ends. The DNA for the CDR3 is TGTGCCAGCAGGGGAATGTATAGCAATCAGCCCCAGCATTTT. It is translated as CASRGMYSNQPQHF.

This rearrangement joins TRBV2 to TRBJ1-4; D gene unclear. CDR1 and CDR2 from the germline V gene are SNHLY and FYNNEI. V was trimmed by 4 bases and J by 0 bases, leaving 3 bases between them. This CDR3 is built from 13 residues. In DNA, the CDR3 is TGTGCCAGCAGTGGAGCAACTAATGAAAAACTGTTTTTT. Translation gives CASSGATNEKLFF.

The CDR3 region is CASSDLAGADTQYF. For the CDR3, the DNA is TGTGCCAGTAGTGATCTAGCGGGGGCAGATACGCAGTATTTT. The genes are TRBV19 and TRBJ2-3, with 10 bases matching TRBD2. Germline V gene lookup returns CDR1 LNHDA and CDR2 SQIVND (reference sequence). V dropped 5 bases and J dropped 4; count of bases not matched to a gene: 3. The CDR3 contains 14 residues.

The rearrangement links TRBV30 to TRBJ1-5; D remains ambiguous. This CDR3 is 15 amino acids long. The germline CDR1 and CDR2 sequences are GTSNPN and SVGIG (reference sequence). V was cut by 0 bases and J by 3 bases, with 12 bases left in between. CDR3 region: CAWSVRGLVNQPQHF. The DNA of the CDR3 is TGTGCCTGGAGTGTACGTGGACTTGTCAATCAGCCCCAGCATTTT.

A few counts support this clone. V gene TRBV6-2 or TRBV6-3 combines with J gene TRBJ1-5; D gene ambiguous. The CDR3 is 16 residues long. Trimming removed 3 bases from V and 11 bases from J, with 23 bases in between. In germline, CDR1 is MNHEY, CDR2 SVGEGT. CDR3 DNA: TGTGCCAGCAGTTATCGCGGCAGCCGACCCGCTACTGCCCAGCATTTT. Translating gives CASSYRGSRPATAQHF.

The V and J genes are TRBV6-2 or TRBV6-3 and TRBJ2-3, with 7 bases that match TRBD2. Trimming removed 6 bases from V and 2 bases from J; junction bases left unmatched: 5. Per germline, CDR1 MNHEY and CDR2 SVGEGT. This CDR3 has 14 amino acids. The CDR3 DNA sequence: TGTGCCAGCAGCCTCCGGGAGGCCACAGATACGCAGTATTTT. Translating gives CASSLREATDTQYF.

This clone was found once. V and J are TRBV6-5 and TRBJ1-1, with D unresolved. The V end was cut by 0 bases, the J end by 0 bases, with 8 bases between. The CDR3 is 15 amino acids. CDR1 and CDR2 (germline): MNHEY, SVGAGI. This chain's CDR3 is CASSYSIGLNTEAFF. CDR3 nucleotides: TGTGCCAGCAGTTACTCGATCGGATTGAACACTGAAGCTTTCTTT.

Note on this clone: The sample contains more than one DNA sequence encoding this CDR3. CDR3 bases: TGTGCCAGCAGCTCAGGACAGGGCTTCTATAATTCACCCCTCCACTTT. The encoded protein is CASSSGQGFYNSPLHF. The rearrangement joins TRBV7-9 to TRBJ1-6, with 8 bases lining up with TRBD1. V gave up 4 bases and J gave up 3 bases; unmatched junction bases: 5. CDR1 and CDR2 (germline): SEHNR, FQNEAQ (reference sequence). This CDR3 comprises 16 residues.